This T cell receptor beta chain was identified in a study of blood T cells in healthy people across ages. Overall study context: Capturing about one barcoded beta molecule per two T cells was achieved by template switching.

This clonotype was counted at least ten times. PCR was performed a second time for roughly 7 to 11 cycles using a sample-barcoded 5' primer and a J-beta primer mix. One entry per CDR3 protein results from TCRdb running MiXCR on the 5' RACE reads. The sample has just under 550,000 distinct CDR3 sequences; about 24% are singletons. Per germline, CDR1 SEHNR and CDR2 FQNEAQ (reference sequence). The CDR3 sequence is 14 residues long. V lost 3 bases and J lost 2, with 11 bases in between. Separately, the same data were catalogued under a study of T cells of mothers and their children.

Sequencing was done on a sample of blood. The genes are TRBV7-9 and TRBJ2-7; D uncertain. The sequence was collected from a boy between 10 and 17 years old in good health. As DNA, the CDR3 is TGTGCCAGCAGCTTCCAGCGAGGCCCCTACGAGCAGTACTTC. Encoded protein: CASSFQRGPYEQYF.